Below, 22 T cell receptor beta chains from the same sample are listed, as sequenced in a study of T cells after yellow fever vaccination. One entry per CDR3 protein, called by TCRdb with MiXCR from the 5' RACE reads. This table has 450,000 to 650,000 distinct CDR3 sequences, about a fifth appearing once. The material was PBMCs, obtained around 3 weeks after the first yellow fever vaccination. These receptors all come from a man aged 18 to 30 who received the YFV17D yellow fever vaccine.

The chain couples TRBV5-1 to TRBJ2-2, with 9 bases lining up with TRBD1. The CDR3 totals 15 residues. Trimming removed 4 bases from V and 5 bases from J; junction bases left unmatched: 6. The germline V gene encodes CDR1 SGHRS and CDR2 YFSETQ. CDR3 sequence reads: CASSQQGARTGELFF. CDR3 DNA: TGCGCCAGCAGCCAACAGGGGGCAAGGACCGGGGAGCTGTTTTTT.

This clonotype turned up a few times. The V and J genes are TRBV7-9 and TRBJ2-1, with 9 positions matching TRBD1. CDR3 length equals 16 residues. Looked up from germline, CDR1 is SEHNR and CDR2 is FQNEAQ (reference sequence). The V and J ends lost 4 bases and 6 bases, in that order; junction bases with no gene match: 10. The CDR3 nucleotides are TGTGCCAGCAGCTATAGGGCGGGACAGGGTTTCAATGAGCAGTTCTTC. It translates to CASSYRAGQGFNEQFF.

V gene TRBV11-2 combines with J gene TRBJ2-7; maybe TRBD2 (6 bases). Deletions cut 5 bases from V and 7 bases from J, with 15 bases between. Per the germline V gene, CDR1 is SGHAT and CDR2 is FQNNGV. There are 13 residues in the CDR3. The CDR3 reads CASSRDWIREQYV. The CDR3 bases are TGTGCCAGCAGCCGGGACTGGATTCGGGAGCAGTACGTC.

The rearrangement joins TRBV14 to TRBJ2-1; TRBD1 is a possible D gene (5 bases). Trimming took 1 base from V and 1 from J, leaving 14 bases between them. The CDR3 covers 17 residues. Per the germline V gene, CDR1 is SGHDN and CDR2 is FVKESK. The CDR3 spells CASSQGRRQWSYNEQFF. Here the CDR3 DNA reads TGTGCCAGCAGCCAAGGTCGACGACAGTGGTCCTACAATGAGCAGTTCTTC. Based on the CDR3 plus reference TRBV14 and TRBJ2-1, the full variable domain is EAGVTQFPSHSVIEKGQTVTLRCDPISGHDNLYWYRRVMGKEIKFLLHFVKESKQDESGMPNNRFLAERTGGTYSTLKVQPAELEDSGVYFCASSQGRRQWSYNEQFFGPGTRLTVL.

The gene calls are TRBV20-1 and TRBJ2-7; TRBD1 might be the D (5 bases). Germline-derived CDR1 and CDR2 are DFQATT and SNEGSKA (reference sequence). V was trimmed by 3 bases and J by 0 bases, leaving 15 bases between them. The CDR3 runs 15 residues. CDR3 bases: TGCAGTGCTAGTGAATTTATTGACAGCTCCTACGAGCAGTACTTC. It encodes CSASEFIDSSYEQYF.

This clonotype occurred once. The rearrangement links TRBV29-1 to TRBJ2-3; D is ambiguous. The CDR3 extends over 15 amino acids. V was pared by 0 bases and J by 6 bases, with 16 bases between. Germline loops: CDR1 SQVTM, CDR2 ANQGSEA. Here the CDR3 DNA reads TGCAGCGTTGAAGATCAGGAACGGGCCTGGGATACGCAGTATTTT. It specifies CSVEDQERAWDTQYF.

CDR3 protein: CASSSRVWWAKNIQYF. As DNA, the CDR3 is TGCGCCAGCAGCTCCAGAGTTTGGTGGGCCAAAAACATTCAGTACTTC. The chain links TRBV5-1 to TRBJ2-4; D is unclear. Trimming took off 3 bases at V and 1 base at J, with 14 bases between the two ends. The CDR3 totals 16 residues. Germline-derived CDR1 and CDR2 are SGHRS and YFSETQ. Combining the CDR3 with reference TRBV5-1 and TRBJ2-4 gives the whole variable domain KAGVTQTPRYLIKTRGQQVTLSCSPISGHRSVSWYQQTPGQGLQFLFEYFSETQRNKGNFPGRFSGRQFSNSRSEMNVSTLELGDSALYLCASSSRVWWAKNIQYFGAGTRLSVL.

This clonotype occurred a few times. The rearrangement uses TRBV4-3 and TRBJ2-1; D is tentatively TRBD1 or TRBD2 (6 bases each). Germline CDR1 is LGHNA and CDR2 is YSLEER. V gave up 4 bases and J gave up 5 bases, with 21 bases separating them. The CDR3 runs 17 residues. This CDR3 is CASSLTPGGNPHNEQFF. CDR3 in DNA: TGCGCCAGCAGCCTCACCCCCGGGGGCAACCCCCACAATGAGCAGTTCTTC.

The chain's CDR3 is CASSFAHVQGNTEAFF. CDR3 DNA sequence: TGTGCCAGCAGCTTTGCGCACGTTCAGGGGAACACTGAAGCTTTCTTT. The V call is TRBV12-1, the J call TRBJ1-1; TRBD1 is the table's D call and was not checked against the DNA. TRBV12-1 is an annotated pseudogene. This CDR3 region has 16 residues.

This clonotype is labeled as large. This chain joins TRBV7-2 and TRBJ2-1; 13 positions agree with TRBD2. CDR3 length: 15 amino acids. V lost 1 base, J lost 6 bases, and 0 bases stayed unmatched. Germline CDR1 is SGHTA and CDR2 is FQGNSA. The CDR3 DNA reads TGTGCCAGCAGCTTAGGACTAGCGGGGGGCAATGAGCAGTTCTTC. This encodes CASSLGLAGGNEQFF.

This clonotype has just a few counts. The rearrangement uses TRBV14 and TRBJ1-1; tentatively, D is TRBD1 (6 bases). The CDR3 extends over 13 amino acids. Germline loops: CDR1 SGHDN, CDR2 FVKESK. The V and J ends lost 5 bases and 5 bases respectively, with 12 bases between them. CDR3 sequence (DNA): TGTGCCAGCAGCAAACGGGGGCGGACTGAAGCTTTCTTT. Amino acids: CASSKRGRTEAFF.

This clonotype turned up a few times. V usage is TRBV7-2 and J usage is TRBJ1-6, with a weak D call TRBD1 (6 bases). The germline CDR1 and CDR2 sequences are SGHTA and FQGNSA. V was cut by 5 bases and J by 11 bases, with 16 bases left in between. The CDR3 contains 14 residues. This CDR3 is CASSPGAGVAPLHF. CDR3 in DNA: TGTGCCAGCAGCCCTGGGGCAGGGGTGGCACCCCTCCACTTT.

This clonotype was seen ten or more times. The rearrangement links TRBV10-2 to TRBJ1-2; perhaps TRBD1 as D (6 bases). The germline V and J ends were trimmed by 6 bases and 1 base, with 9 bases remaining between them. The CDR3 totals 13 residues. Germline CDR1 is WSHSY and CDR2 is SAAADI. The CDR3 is CASRGGGNYGYTF. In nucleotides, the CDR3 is TGCGCCAGCAGGGGGGGCGGTAACTATGGCTACACCTTC.

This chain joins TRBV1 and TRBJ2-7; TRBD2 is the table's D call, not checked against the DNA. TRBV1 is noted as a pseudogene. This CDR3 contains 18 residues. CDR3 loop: CTSSPRTSGGLSSYEQYV. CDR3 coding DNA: TGCACCAGCAGCCCAAGGACTAGCGGGGGGTTAAGCTCCTACGAGCAGTACGTC.

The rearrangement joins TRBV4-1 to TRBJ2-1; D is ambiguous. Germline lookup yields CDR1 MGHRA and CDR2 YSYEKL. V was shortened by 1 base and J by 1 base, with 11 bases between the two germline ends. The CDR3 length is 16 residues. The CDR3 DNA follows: TGCGCCAGCAGCCAAGTGCCCGACCCTTCCTACAATGAGCAGTTCTTC. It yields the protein CASSQVPDPSYNEQFF.

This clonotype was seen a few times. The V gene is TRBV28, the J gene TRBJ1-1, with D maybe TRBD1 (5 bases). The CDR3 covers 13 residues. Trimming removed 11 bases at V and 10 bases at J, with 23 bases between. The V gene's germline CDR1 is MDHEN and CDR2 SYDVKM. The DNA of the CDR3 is TGTGCCGGGGCGGGGGAGCCGAAGCTAGTAGCTTTCTTT. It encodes CAGAGEPKLVAFF.

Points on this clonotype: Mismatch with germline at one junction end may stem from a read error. The CDR3 is CASSYSGPRLNSPLHF. In DNA form, the CDR3 reads TGCGCCAGCAGTTACTCGGGACCGCGCCTTAATTCACCCCTCCACTTT. The J gene is TRBJ1-6, the V gene TRBV6-5, with TRBD1 as a possible D gene (5 bases). Germline lookup yields CDR1 MNHEY and CDR2 SVGAGI. CDR3 length equals 16 residues.

This CDR3 reads CASSRQGYVGYTF. The CDR3 DNA follows: TGTGCCAGCAGCAGACAGGGGTACGTTGGCTACACCTTC. V is TRBV27 and J is TRBJ1-2; TRBD1 matches at 8 bases. The CDR3 extends over 13 amino acids. The V segment lost 6 bases and the J segment 7 bases; nucleotides outside the gene matches: 7. From germline, CDR1 is MNHEY and CDR2 SMNVEV (reference sequence).

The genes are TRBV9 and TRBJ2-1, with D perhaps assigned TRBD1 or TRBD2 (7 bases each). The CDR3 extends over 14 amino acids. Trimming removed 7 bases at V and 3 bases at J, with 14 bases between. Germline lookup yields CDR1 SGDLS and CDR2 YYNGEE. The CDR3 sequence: CASCQGGSYNEQFF. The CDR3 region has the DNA TGTGCCAGCTGCCAGGGGGGGAGCTACAATGAGCAGTTCTTC.

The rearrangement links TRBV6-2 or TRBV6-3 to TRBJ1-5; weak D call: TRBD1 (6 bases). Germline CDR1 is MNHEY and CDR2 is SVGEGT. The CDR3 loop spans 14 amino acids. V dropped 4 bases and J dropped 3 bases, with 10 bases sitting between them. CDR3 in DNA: TGTGCCAGCAGTTTTGGACAGTACAATCAGCCCCAGCATTTT. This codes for CASSFGQYNQPQHF.

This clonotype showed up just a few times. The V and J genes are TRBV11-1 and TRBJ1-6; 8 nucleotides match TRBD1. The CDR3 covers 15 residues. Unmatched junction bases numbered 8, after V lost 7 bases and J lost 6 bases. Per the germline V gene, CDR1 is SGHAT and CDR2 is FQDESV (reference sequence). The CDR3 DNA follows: TGTGCCAGCACCGCAGACAGGGGAGGTAATTCACCCCTCCACTTT. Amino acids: CASTADRGGNSPLHF. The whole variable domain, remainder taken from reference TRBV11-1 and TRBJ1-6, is EAEVAQSPRYKITEKSQAVAFWCDPISGHATLYWYRQILGQGPELLVQFQDESVVDDSQLPKDRFSAERLKGVDSTLKIQPAELGDSAMYLCASTADRGGNSPLHFGNGTRLTVT.

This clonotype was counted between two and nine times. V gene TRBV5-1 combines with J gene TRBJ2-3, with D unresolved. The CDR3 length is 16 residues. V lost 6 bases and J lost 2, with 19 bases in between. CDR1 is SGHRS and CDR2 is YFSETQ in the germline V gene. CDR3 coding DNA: TGCGCCAGCACCCCGGAAGAGTCCCGGTCCACAGATACGCAGTATTTT. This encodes CASTPEESRSTDTQYF.